The rows below give T cell receptor beta chains drawn from one sample of a study of shared clonotypes between healthy human individuals. This table comes from immunoSEQ multiplex PCR, and its TCRdb copy is limited to in-frame clones, with some not included. The repertoire has roughly 2.1 million clones, about 93% of them found once; the top ten carry about 1.8%. The specimen sequenced was naive CD8+ T cells from PBMCs. Receptor source: a man younger than 35 in good health. Some clones in this sample may be carry-over from other donors' samples. Both conserved end residues are part of each CDR3. D genes are given only for firm matches. Clone size, where shown, is once, few, many, or a class for clones that have expanded.

TRBV27,TRBJ1-5,.,.,13,CASSLYRGQPQHF,TGTGCCAGCAGTTTATACCGCGGTCAGCCCCAGCATTTT
TRBV6-5,TRBJ2-5,.,.,13,CASSYSITETQYF,TGTGCCAGCAGTTACTCAATCACGGAGACCCAGTACTTC
TRBV27,TRBJ2-7,.,once,14,CASSLSRRGDEQYF,TGTGCCAGCAGTTTATCTCGCCGGGGCGACGAGCAGTACTTC
TRBV19,TRBJ1-3,.,.,16,CASSIVRGGEEDTIYF,TGTGCCAGTAGTATCGTCCGAGGAGGGGAGGAGGACACCATATATTTT
TRBV7-6,TRBJ2-5,TRBD2,.,20,CASSLTLPGLAETSKETQYF,TGTGCCAGCAGCTTAACCCTGCCGGGACTAGCGGAAACTTCAAAAGAGACCCAGTACTTC
TRBV9,TRBJ2-5,.,.,13,CASSVVSGETQYF,TGTGCCAGCAGCGTAGTTTCAGGGGAGACCCAGTACTTC
TRBV9,TRBJ1-4,.,.,15,CASSAHNGVNEKLFF,TGTGCCAGCAGCGCACACAACGGGGTTAATGAAAAACTGTTTTTT
TRBV19,TRBJ2-1,TRBD1,.,15,CASSGDRGFGNEQFF,TGTGCCAGTAGTGGAGACAGGGGCTTTGGGAATGAGCAGTTCTTC
TRBV4-1,TRBJ2-1,.,.,13,CASSPLSYNEQFF,TGCGCCAGCAGCCCACTAAGCTACAATGAGCAGTTCTTC
TRBV30,TRBJ2-7,.,.,12,CAWSDYTYEQYF,TGTGCCTGGAGTGATTACACCTACGAGCAGTACTTC
TRBV29-1,TRBJ1-1,.,.,14,CSARAWGARTEAFF,TGCAGCGCTAGGGCATGGGGGGCGCGGACTGAAGCTTTCTTT
TRBV4-1,TRBJ2-7,.,.,13,CASSPSRTYEQYF,TGCGCCAGCAGTCCTTCCAGAACCTACGAGCAGTACTTC
TRBV11-3,TRBJ1-3,.,once,14,CASSQRGLGNTIYF,TGTGCCAGCAGCCAGAGGGGACTGGGAAACACCATATATTTT
TRBV27,TRBJ2-7,.,.,13,CASSPTQEYEQYF,TGTGCCAGCAGCCCCACCCAGGAGTACGAGCAGTACTTC
TRBV5-4,TRBJ2-7,TRBD1,.,14,CASSQGQGAYEQYF,TGTGCCAGCAGCCAGGGACAGGGGGCCTACGAGCAGTACTTC
TRBV7-2,TRBJ2-7,TRBD2,.,14,CASSPGLAGGEQYF,TGTGCCAGCAGCCCAGGACTAGCGGGAGGCGAGCAGTACTTC
TRBV27,TRBJ1-3,TRBD1,.,14,CASSSRTGGNTIYF,TGTGCCAGCAGTTCCCGGACAGGGGGAAACACCATATATTTT
TRBV27,TRBJ2-7,TRBD1,.,13,CASSDQGAYEQYF,TGTGCCAGCAGTGACCAGGGGGCCTACGAGCAGTACTTC
TRBV28,TRBJ2-7,.,once,14,CASSLLAFAYEQYF,TGTGCCAGCAGTTTACTAGCATTCGCCTACGAGCAGTACTTC
TRBV27,TRBJ2-5,TRBD2,.,18,CASSSTQIRLAGKETQYF,TGTGCCAGCAGTTCCACCCAAATCAGACTAGCGGGAAAAGAGACCCAGTACTTC
TRBV2,TRBJ1-1,.,.,13,CASEGMVGTEAFF,TGTGCCAGCGAGGGTATGGTGGGCACTGAAGCTTTCTTT
TRBV19,TRBJ2-3,.,.,14,CASSIVISTDTQYF,TGTGCCAGTAGTATAGTTATTAGCACAGATACGCAGTATTTT
TRBV6-5,TRBJ2-7,.,.,15,CASSPNPGGAYEQYF,TGTGCCAGCAGCCCTAATCCGGGCGGGGCCTACGAGCAGTACTTC
TRBV19,TRBJ2-3,.,.,15,CASSLTGIRTDTQYF,TGTGCCAGTAGCTTAACCGGGATACGCACAGATACGCAGTATTTT
TRBV6-5,TRBJ2-2,.,.,14,CASSYNLVPGELFF,TGTGCCAGCAGTTACAATCTAGTCCCCGGGGAGCTGTTTTTT
TRBV7-9,TRBJ1-2,.,.,14,CASSQLGGNYGYTF,TGTGCCAGCAGCCAATTGGGGGGTAACTATGGCTACACCTTC
TRBV7-2,TRBJ2-1,.,.,16,CASSLVHLPSSDEQFF,TGTGCCAGCAGCTTAGTGCACCTTCCTAGCAGCGATGAGCAGTTCTTC
TRBV11-2,TRBJ2-1,.,.,15,CASRGGTLYYNEQFF,TGTGCCAGCAGAGGCGGGACCCTTTACTACAATGAGCAGTTCTTC
TRBV7-6,TRBJ2-7,.,.,15,CASSPLGGYPLKQYF,TGTGCCAGCAGCCCTCTAGGGGGGTACCCTTTAAAGCAGTACTTC
TRBV27,TRBJ1-5,.,.,12,CASSPPAQPQHF,TGTGCCAGCAGTCCCCCGGCTCAGCCCCAGCATTTT
TRBV29-1,TRBJ1-2,.,.,13,CSVTSGPNYGYTF,TGCAGCGTAACCAGCGGACCGAACTATGGCTACACCTTC
TRBV29-1,TRBJ2-6,.,.,15,CSARHQSSGANVLTF,TGCAGCGCCCGACACCAGAGCTCTGGGGCCAACGTCCTGACTTTC
TRBV11-2,TRBJ2-7,TRBD1,.,16,CASSSRDRGLVDEQYF,TGTGCCAGCAGCAGCCGGGACAGGGGGCTAGTGGACGAGCAGTACTTC
TRBV10-3,TRBJ2-2,TRBD1,.,14,CAIPGQGEAGELFF,TGTGCCATCCCCGGACAGGGGGAGGCCGGGGAGCTGTTTTTT
TRBV9,TRBJ2-7,.,.,15,CASSVGQDRSYEQYF,TGTGCCAGCAGCGTAGGACAGGACCGCAGTTACGAGCAGTACTTC
TRBV4-2,TRBJ2-1,TRBD2,.,18,CASSGGARLAGTYNEQFF,TGTGCCAGCAGTGGGGGGGCCAGACTAGCGGGAACCTACAATGAGCAGTTCTTC
TRBV29-1,TRBJ2-1,TRBD2,.,13,CSVEGLAVNEQFF,TGCAGCGTTGAAGGACTAGCGGTAAATGAGCAGTTCTTC
TRBV7-9,TRBJ2-1,.,.,16,CASSLGSHREANEQFF,TGTGCCAGCAGCTTAGGATCCCATCGCGAAGCAAATGAGCAGTTCTTC
TRBV28,TRBJ2-1,.,.,10,CASSLSEQFF,TGTGCCAGCAGTTTGAGTGAGCAGTTCTTC
TRBV9,TRBJ2-7,TRBD2,.,18,CASSVGSGGKGASYEQYF,TGTGCCAGCAGCGTGGGATCCGGGGGGAAAGGGGCCTCCTACGAGCAGTACTTC
TRBV27,TRBJ2-7,.,.,12,CASSLLGEEQYF,TGTGCCAGCAGTTTATTGGGGGAAGAGCAGTACTTC
TRBV28,TRBJ2-2,.,.,13,CASSANLRGELFF,TGTGCCAGCAGTGCAAACCTCAGGGGGGAGCTGTTTTTT
TRBV5-4,TRBJ1-2,.,.,15,CASSPPGGTLYGYTF,TGTGCCAGCAGCCCCCCGGGTGGCACTTTGTATGGCTACACCTTC
TRBV5-4,TRBJ2-7,.,.,12,CASSLGAYEQYF,TGTGCCAGCAGCCTGGGGGCTTACGAGCAGTACTTC
TRBV6-6,TRBJ1-4,.,.,15,CASSYGFLGNEKLFF,TGTGCCAGCAGTTATGGGTTCCTAGGTAATGAAAAACTGTTTTTT
TRBV13,TRBJ2-7,TRBD2,.,14,CASGPSGSWYEQYF,TGTGCCAGTGGTCCTAGCGGGAGTTGGTACGAGCAGTACTTC
TRBV6-5,TRBJ2-7,.,.,16,CASSYSEGLSSYEQYF,TGTGCCAGCAGTTACTCGGAAGGGTTAAGCTCCTACGAGCAGTACTTC
TRBV4-3,TRBJ1-1,.,once,14,CASSQTVYSTEAFF,TGCGCCAGCAGCCAAACCGTCTACTCAACTGAAGCTTTCTTT
TRBV19,TRBJ1-1,.,few,14,CASSFAGMNTEAFF,TGTGCCAGTAGTTTTGCAGGAATGAACACTGAAGCTTTCTTT
TRBV7-8,TRBJ2-3,TRBD2,.,17,CASSLAPTSGYTDTQYF,TGTGCCAGCAGCTTAGCTCCCACTAGCGGTTACACAGATACGCAGTATTTT